The 20 T cell receptor beta chains presented below share a single source sample, sequenced in a study of Tregs in tolerant kidney transplant recipients. Profiled with immunoSEQ multiplex PCR; TCRdb holds only in-frame clones, not every one. Of around 230,000 clones listed, approximately 83% were seen once; the top ten hold 0.5% to 0.65%. The sample was CD4+ T cells from blood. The origin of the receptors is a human donor in good health.

V usage is TRBV7-2 and J usage is TRBJ1-2, with TRBD1 identical over 10 bases. The germline V gene has CDR1 SGHTA and CDR2 FQGNSA. CDR3 length: 15 amino acids. Germline trimming cut 4 bases from V and 4 bases from J; bases unmatched to any gene: 6. CDR3 DNA: TGTGCCAGCAGCTCATCCGGGACAGGGGTCTATGGCTACACCTTC. As protein: CASSSSGTGVYGYTF.

The V gene is TRBV15, the J gene TRBJ1-5; D ambiguous. This CDR3 has 12 amino acids. V was trimmed by 8 bases and J by 2 bases, leaving 7 bases between them. CDR1 is LNHNV, CDR2 YYDKDF, per germline (reference sequence). This CDR3 reads CATRMGNQPQHF. Written as DNA, the CDR3 is TGTGCCACCCGGATGGGCAATCAGCCCCAGCATTTT.

The rearrangement links TRBV10-1 to TRBJ2-1, with D uncertain. V gave up 6 bases and J gave up 2 bases, with 8 bases separating them. Germline V gene lookup returns CDR1 WNHNN and CDR2 SYGVQD (reference sequence). The CDR3 is made up of 13 amino acids. The CDR3 bases are TGCGCCAGCAGACTTGACCCCTACAATGAGCAGTTCTTC. Protein: CASRLDPYNEQFF.

This rearrangement joins TRBV5-4 to TRBJ2-5, with unresolved D. The CDR3 is 12 residues long. Trimming removed 3 bases from V and 1 base from J, with 4 bases in between. Germline V gene lookup returns CDR1 SGHNT and CDR2 YYREEE (reference sequence). The CDR3 is CASSSSQETQYF. CDR3 DNA sequence: TGTGCCAGCAGCTCCAGCCAAGAGACCCAGTACTTC.

This chain uses TRBV28 with TRBJ1-1; TRBD1 might be the D (5 bases). V lost 2 bases, J lost 1 base, and 8 bases lay in between. This CDR3 contains 14 residues. Germline assignment: CDR1 MDHEN and CDR2 SYDVKM. CDR3 nucleotides: TGTGCCAGCAGTTTAGGGGACGGGAACACTGAAGCTTTCTTT. Residues: CASSLGDGNTEAFF.

The rearrangement links TRBV18 to TRBJ1-3; D call uncertain. This CDR3 is built from 13 residues. Germline CDR1 is KGHSH and CDR2 is LQKENI. V was trimmed by 3 bases and J by 4 bases, leaving 7 bases between them. The CDR3 DNA sequence: TGTGCCAGCTCACCCCTCGACGGAAACACCATATATTTT. It codes for CASSPLDGNTIYF.

The J gene is TRBJ1-5, the V gene TRBV18; D is possibly TRBD1 (5 bases). Germline CDR1 reads KGHSH; CDR2 reads LQKENI. This CDR3 region has 16 residues. The germline V and J ends were trimmed by 3 bases and 0 bases, with 12 bases remaining between them. CDR3 sequence (DNA): TGTGCCAGCTCACCCTTTTCGACAGATAGCAATCAGCCCCAGCATTTT. Protein sequence: CASSPFSTDSNQPQHF.

The chain combines TRBV7-2 with TRBJ1-1; TRBD1 matches at 9 bases. Germline loops: CDR1 SGHTA, CDR2 FQGNSA. The CDR3 is 17 residues long. Losses at the gene ends were 5 bases for V and 1 base for J; bases not matched to a gene: 11. DNA for the CDR3: TGTGCCAGCAGCAGGGGAACAGGGGGCCTTAGGAACACTGAAGCTTTCTTT. It is translated as CASSRGTGGLRNTEAFF.

CDR3 DNA: TGCGCCAGCAGCTGGGGAGGGACAGAAGAAGCTTTCTTT. This gives the protein CASSWGGTEEAFF. This chain links TRBV5-1 with TRBJ1-1, with 7 nucleotides matching TRBD1. The CDR3 consists of 13 residues. Germline CDR1 reads SGHRS; CDR2 reads YFSETQ. The ends lost 3 bases at V and 8 bases at J; junction bases unmatched: 7.

The chain is built from TRBV19 and TRBJ2-2; maybe TRBD1 (6 bases). Germline assignment: CDR1 LNHDA and CDR2 SQIVND (reference sequence). V gave up 5 bases and J gave up 5 bases, with 15 bases separating them. The CDR3 length is 15 residues. DNA for the CDR3: TGTGCCAGTAGTGTTAACAGGGATTTGACCGGGGAGCTGTTTTTT. This codes for CASSVNRDLTGELFF.

The V and J genes are TRBV4-2 and TRBJ1-5; TRBD1 agrees at 10 bases. Germline trimming cut 3 bases from V and 6 bases from J; bases unmatched to any gene: 8. The length of the CDR3 is 16 residues. Germline values: CDR1 LGHNA, CDR2 YNFKEQ. The CDR3 DNA reads as TGTGCCAGCAGCCAGCGGGACAGGGGAATATCTCAGCCCCAGCATTTT. Protein product: CASSQRDRGISQPQHF.

This chain connects TRBV6-5 to TRBJ1-2; D unclear. The V end was cut by 5 bases, the J end by 1 base, with 11 bases between. Germline V gene data show CDR1 as MNHEY and CDR2 as SVGAGI. This CDR3 is built from 14 residues. CDR3 DNA: TGTGCCAGCAGTAACGCCCGAAATAACTATGGCTACACCTTC. Translation: CASSNARNNYGYTF.

The chain combines TRBV11-3 with TRBJ2-7, with 8 positions matching TRBD2. The CDR3 is made up of 15 amino acids. J lost 7 bases, V lost 5 bases, and 13 bases had no gene match. The germline V gene has CDR1 SGHNT and CDR2 YENEEA. The CDR3 bases are TGTGCCAGCAGCCCCACTAGCGGAGGAGGTGGAGAGCAGTACTTC. Residues: CASSPTSGGGGEQYF.

In this sample, this clone turned up a few times. This sequence joins TRBV9 and TRBJ1-3; D is unclear. The CDR3 spans 13 residues. Between the trimmed V and J ends, which lost 0 bases and 4 bases, there was a span of 5 bases. CDR1 and CDR2 from the germline V gene are SGDLS and YYNGEE. CDR3 bases: TGTGCCAGCAGCGTAGGTGGAGGAAACACCATATATTTT. It specifies CASSVGGGNTIYF.

In the case of this clone: Other DNA variants within this sample encode the same CDR3. This chain uses TRBV12-5 with TRBJ1-5, with 7 bases matching TRBD1. CDR1 is LGHNT and CDR2 is FRNRAP in the germline V gene. The CDR3 covers 16 residues. After removal of 0 bases from V and 6 bases from J, the junction contained 8 bases not matched to a gene. The CDR3 loop is CASGLVLGPGGQPQHF. The CDR3 DNA sequence: TGTGCTAGTGGTTTGGTACTAGGGCCAGGGGGTCAGCCCCAGCATTTT. Complete variable domain (other parts from reference TRBV12-5 and TRBJ1-5): DARVTQTPRHKVTEMGQEVTMRCQPILGHNTVFWYRQTMMQGLELLAYFRNRAPLDDSGMPKDRFSAEMPDATLATLKIQPSEPRDSAVYFCASGLVLGPGGQPQHFGDGTRLSIL.

The V gene is TRBV25-1, the J gene TRBJ1-4, with unresolved D. V was pared by 2 bases and J by 0 bases, with 13 bases between. CDR1 is MGHDK, CDR2 SYGVNS, per germline. This CDR3 region has 17 residues. CDR3 sequence (DNA): TGTGCCAGCAGTGAAATAAACAAACTTGCAACTAATGAAAAACTGTTTTTT. Its translation: CASSEINKLATNEKLFF.

The sample holds one count of this clone. The V and J genes are TRBV18 and TRBJ1-5; TRBD1 might be the D (6 bases). In germline, CDR1 is KGHSH, CDR2 LQKENI. The CDR3 has 16 residues. V lost 6 bases to trimming and J lost 1 base, with 16 bases between them. The CDR3 sequence: CASSSRGAGSNQPQHF. The CDR3 DNA sequence: TGTGCCAGCTCCTCTCGGGGGGCAGGGAGCAATCAGCCCCAGCATTTT.

This clone appeared once. V is TRBV9 and J is TRBJ1-4, with 7 bases matching TRBD1. With V trimmed by 4 bases and J by 7 bases, 4 bases remained unmatched. Germline CDR1 SGDLS, CDR2 YYNGEE. The CDR3 is 13 amino acids. CDR3 amino acids: CASSTTGVEKLFF. CDR3 coding DNA: TGTGCCAGCAGCACCACAGGGGTTGAAAAACTGTTTTTT.

This chain uses TRBV2 with TRBJ1-6; the D is unclear. Trimming removed 0 bases from V and 10 bases from J, with 7 bases in between. CDR1 and CDR2 (germline): SNHLY, FYNNEI. The CDR3 is 13 amino acids. CDR3 sequence (DNA): TGTGCCAGCAGTGAAGCGCAGGAGTCACCCCTCCACTTT. Its translation: CASSEAQESPLHF.

The chain couples TRBV29-1 to TRBJ1-2; D is undetermined. CDR1 and CDR2 from the germline V gene are SQVTM and ANQGSEA. Between the trimmed V and J ends, which lost 0 bases and 12 bases, there was a span of 8 bases. The CDR3 contains 10 residues. For the CDR3, the DNA is TGCAGCGTTGAAGAGGGGAACGACACCTTC. This encodes CSVEEGNDTF.